Below, one TCR beta chain is given with its context. Its antigen target is currently unknown. No qualities accompany the bases; no much larger clone lies one base away. The cohort comprised under 700 healthy bone marrow donors. All cohort members were sampled while nominally healthy, although unrecorded immune exposures were likely present. The donor was CMV seronegative and belonged to the group of 352 seronegative cohort members. Every donor gave a peripheral blood sample, and the peripheral blood mononuclear cells from that sample were used for TCR beta sequencing. Genomic DNA was extracted from the blood cell samples with the Qiagen DNeasy Blood Extraction Kit. Library preparation employed the immunoSEQ multiplex PCR assay. A mixture of 60 forward primers for TCR Vbeta segments and 13 reverse primers for TCR Jbeta segments was used in the multiplex PCR. Amplification of the CDR3 region of rearranged TCR beta genes was performed with a multiplex PCR assay on genomic DNA. The amplified TCR beta libraries were sequenced on the Illumina HiSeq System as 87-base-pair reads. In the original analysis: Across the roughly 700 repertoires, a later analysis counted approximately 83 million unique TCR beta chains, approximately 10 million of which were shared by at least two donors. Raw reads were error-corrected and collapsed into unique sequences with a nearest-neighbor algorithm that merged closely related sequences to remove PCR and sequencing errors. V, D and J gene segments were assigned by aligning CDR3 sequences to IMGT reference sequences. For a sequence to be retained, at least a six-nucleotide match to both a V gene segment and a J gene segment was required. A rearrangement counted as productive if the CDR3 had no stop codons and remained in frame with V and J, and every other rearrangement counted as non-productive. Following IMGT convention, CDR3 was defined as the stretch from the second conserved V-encoded cysteine up to the conserved J-encoded phenylalanine. The earlier analysis of about 530 of the donors excluded any sequence lacking an unambiguous match to a single V gene segment. An earlier analysis of over 450 of the donors classified V segments as functional when productive rearrangements were above 56.7% and as segregating when the standard deviation between donors was above 5%. A statistical classification framework was developed to diagnose cytomegalovirus status using the catalog of TCR beta chain sequences. In a later analysis, TCR nucleotide sequences were compared against IMGT/GENE-DB human TR gene sequences so that V and J genes could be assigned. In a later analysis, CDR3 sequences and most-parsimonious VDJ recombination scenarios were assigned using the TCRdist pipeline. In a later analysis, each TCR beta chain was defined by its CDR3 amino acid sequence together with its V-gene family, and reads without a unique V-gene family were excluded. To address suspected cross-contamination and a sequencing artifact, a later analysis removed 550 to 750 highly shared, low-generation-probability nucleotide sequences. A later analysis calculated a clonal expansion index for each public chain from normalized within-repertoire ranks of inferred template counts. In a later analysis, generation probabilities were computed with a VDJ recombination model fitted to out-of-frame rearrangements, and the resulting probabilities were checked against IGoR. In a later analysis, hypergeometric tests were used to score TCR-TCR, TCR-HLA and TCR-CMV co-occurrence, with a repertoire-size bias correction applied to TCR pairs. To estimate false discovery rates, a later analysis permuted the HLA or CMV assignments 20 times. In a later analysis, co-occurring TCRs were grouped using DBSCAN, and TCRdist sequence similarity was added for clustering within HLA-allele-positive subsets. For co-occurrence clustering, repertoires with fewer than 30,000 or more than 120,000 public chains were excluded, along with roughly 5 repertoires with anomalous nucleotide sharing. TCRdb re-hosts the immuneACCESS table, in-frame sequences only. Its copies lack some clones; in the studies checked, an unresolved V gene accounts for under half of them, and the cause for the rest is not known. D and trimming were read from the DNA, whereas the V and J calls and clone size are those reported in that table. Present in this sample are approximately 100,000 clones, about 79% of which were seen just once. Roughly 1.2% of the sample rests with the top ten.

The data were taken from a study of cytomegalovirus exposure and HLA in healthy donors (dated 2017 in TCRdb). Background for the entire study: In an earlier analysis of several hundred of the donors, under 300 Gb of sequence data and 117 million unique TCR beta sequences from about 179 million T cells were reported. An early release that covered approximately 600 HLA-typed donors contained approximately 300 gigabases of sequencing data and 80 million or so unique TCR sequences. Of the 300 to 450 genotyped donors, roughly 80% were placed in the genetic ancestry cluster associated with self-reported Caucasian donors. The study aimed to test whether signatures of past pathogen exposure could be identified by cataloging public T cell receptors. The study used immunosequencing to profile the T cell repertoires of 600 to 850 subjects and linked those repertoires to cytomegalovirus serostatus. A separate validation cohort of 100 to 150 different subjects was used in addition to the approximately 610-subject first cohort. The study combined high-throughput TCR immunosequencing, statistical association of individual TCRs with disease status, and machine learning to predict cytomegalovirus infection status. A later analysis re-analyzed previously published TCR beta repertoires from approximately 700 donors and added high-resolution HLA genotyping to study TCR occurrence patterns. Rather than using new phenotypic data, the later analysis identified candidate immune exposures from TCR beta sequences and from how often those sequences occurred across donors. An earlier analysis of 587 of the donors used high-throughput TCR beta sequencing to judge whether each TCR beta V gene segment behaved as functional or pseudogenic. Donor age, sex, ethnicity and CMV serostatus were compiled together with the repertoire data. Genome-wide SNP genotypes for about 65% of the 666 donors were used in a later genetic analysis, which treated that subset as a discovery cohort. Every repertoire in the discovery cohort had been generated on one and the same sequencing platform. HLA typing covered class I and class II loci at four-digit resolution. The number of typed donors differed by locus: 629-630 for A, B, C, DRB1 and DQB1; approximately 520 for DQA1; over 600 for DPA1; and about 450 for DPB1. Because of strong linkage in the cohort, 4 to 6 DR-DQ haplotypes were treated as single units for association and clustering. On average, 235,054 unique TCR beta nucleotide sequences were sequenced per donor among a few hundred genotyped donors of the cohort, with around 19% of those sequences being non-productive. Overall study results and their limits: In both the original and validation cohorts, the classifier was reported to diagnose cytomegalovirus status with high specificity and sensitivity. The cohort was sequenced for TCR beta chains only, and without alpha or paired-chain data the features that could be detected were limited. Three of the identified cytomegalovirus-associated TCR beta chains were confirmed in vitro to be specific for cytomegalovirus antigens. The 87-base-pair reads could not distinguish some IMGT-functional V segments, including TRBV6-2 and TRBV6-3, so those segments were excluded. In a later analysis, TCR association rates were found to vary across HLA loci, with the most associated TCRs seen for DRB1 alleles and the fewest for HLA-C alleles. In a later analysis, HLA-associated TCR beta chains showed more clonal expansion and lower generation probabilities than non-associated chains that were equally common. A further reported finding was that TCR beta sequences accurately predicted the HLA-A and HLA-B alleles for most subjects in the first cohort. In a later genetic analysis, fewer N-insertions in productive TCRs were reported among donors in an Asian-associated ancestry cluster than the roughly 670-donor mean. In a later analysis, most CMV-associated TCR beta chains were found to appear HLA-restricted, with HLA associations seemingly driven largely by CMV exposure. According to a later analysis, parvovirus B19, influenza, CMV and Epstein-Barr virus appeared linked to several top co-occurrence clusters. The authors suggested that the approach could potentially be generalized to other disease states and immunological phenotypes. Because some donors lacked HLA typing at each locus, the association tests relied only on the typed subset. Sequencing depth was assumed to be roughly uniform across donors in the presence/absence analyses, though that assumption may not hold. Because counts were too low, some 17 rarely observed V segments, including chromosome 9 orphons, were left out of the earlier analysis of a few hundred of the donors. V-gene and J-gene trimming of TCR beta chains was associated with a missense DCLRE1C variant in a later genetic analysis, and the association was replicated in an independent cohort. A later analysis associated 15,000 to 20,000 TCR beta sequences with specific HLA alleles at a false discovery rate of 0.05. Most TCR sequences were observed very rarely across donors, whereas some public TCRs were present in many individuals. A cluster of highly shared sequence variants was judged likely to represent a technical artifact of the sequencing pipeline. The study listed 164 TCR beta chains as associated with cytomegalovirus. Assigning TCR associations to individual alleles was difficult when HLA alleles, especially DR and DQ, strongly co-occurred. An earlier analysis of 587 of the donors showed that most TCR beta V segments appeared in productive rearrangements either about 90% or about 30% of the time, which broadly matched IMGT annotations. Immune exposure information for the cohort was limited to CMV serostatus. Correlated functional status among segregating V segments might be attributable to linkage disequilibrium, but an unknown experimental factor could not be ruled out.

CDR1 is given as SGHKS and CDR2 as YYEKEE, both from the germline V gene (reference sequence). Here V drops 4 bases and J drops 1 base, and the junction holds 21 bases not matched to any gene. Counted from cysteine to phenylalanine, this CDR3 has 20 amino acids. Only the CDR3 region is kept as DNA, spanning 60 bases read in frame from base 1. Input material: PBMCs. The receptor was derived from a woman in her late teens or twenties in good health and CMV-seronegative. The rearranged segments are TRBV5-5 and TRBJ2-7; a stretch of 9 junction bases matches TRBD2. The CDR3 here reads CASSLRTAGSLAGLSYEQYF. DNA sequence: TGTGCCAGCAGCCTCCGGACAGCAGGATCTCTAGCGGGGTTATCCTACGAGCAGTACTTC.